The following is a T cell receptor (beta chain) sequence with its context. The antigen it binds to is not known. Base qualities are not at hand, and no much larger clone is one base apart. The library came from 5' RACE. Four rounds of PCR, run with the SP2 primer together with nested alpha and beta constant region primers, were used to amplify the ligated cDNA. TCR RNA was reverse transcribed with SuperScript IV using alpha and beta constant region primers for the blood and skin samples. T4 RNA ligase 1 was used to ligate an oligonucleotide containing the Illumina SP2 primer and a UMI to the 3' end of the cDNA. The 12-nucleotide UMI was composed of two random hexamers separated by an eight-base spacer, which was included to prevent hairpin formation. TCR alpha and beta chain libraries were processed separately from the second PCR onward, with dual indexing for multiplexing. After pooling, the indexed libraries were analyzed by capillary electrophoresis and sequenced on either an Illumina MiSeq or NextSeq. PhiX DNA at about 5-7% was spiked into libraries to increase base diversity and improve cluster recognition. For the original study's pipeline: Demultiplexor pulled UMIs out of read 2, joined the UMIs with the TCR sequence from read 1, and separated reads according to sample indices. Decombinator identified V and J genes and V-J junctions, assigning each TCR a five-part identifier including V and J deletions. Collapsinator used UMIs to correct sequencing errors and PCR amplification heterogeneity, producing a UMI-based abundance for each TCR. Identifiers were converted to nucleotide sequence by CDR3Translator and translated to amino acids, and CDR3 regions were extracted on the basis of terminal motifs. Error-corrected counts of alpha and beta TCRs from blood and skin were compared after being normalized to the amount of input RNA. Starting from the raw public reads, TCRdb applied fastp trimming at Q25, assembled clones with MiXCR and retained in-frame beta chains. Each entry merges the rows of one CDR3 protein and shows their most common DNA and genes. The V and J calls shown here were made by TCRdb, not taken from the authors' results. The table for this sample lists about 32,000 distinct CDR3 sequences; approximately 15% of them were counted only once. The top ten constitute around 2.6% of the sample.

Trimming takes 2 bases off V and 3 bases off J; junction bases not matched to a gene: 7. The CDR3 holds 16 amino acids from the cysteine to the phenylalanine. Of all the DNA, just the CDR3 is kept, 48 bases in frame from base 1. Per the germline V gene, SGHTA is the CDR1 and FQGNSA is the CDR2. A robust, sensitive protocol for the amplification, sequencing and analysis of TCRs was described in the study, in which 3' ligation of a UMI-containing oligonucleotide to TCR cDNA was used. Whole blood analysis involved drawing over 2 ml of peripheral blood from adult healthy volunteers into Tempus tubes and then extracting RNA following the manufacturer's instructions. Before reverse transcription, total RNA that had not been cell sorted was treated with RQ1 DNase, with a target input of roughly 1 to 1,100 ng. To check how robust the pipeline was in samples where T cells make up a minority population, libraries were built from skin biopsies and whole blood.

This sample is part of a study of naive and memory T cell subsets (dated by TCRdb to about 2017). For the wider study: The figure summarizing these samples reported approximately ten blood donors, 7 tuberculin skin test biopsies and 3 saline control biopsies. PCR2 was typically run as a SYBR Green qPCR and stopped at a set threshold, although low-input samples could use end-point PCR of about 6 cycles instead.

Findings and caveats that apply to the study as a whole: The potential sensitivity of the RNA-based method to TCR transcript changes with T cell activation and differentiation was acknowledged.

The chain couples TRBV7-2 to TRBJ1-1, with 9 junctional bases fitting TRBD1. This receptor was obtained from a female donor in good health. The nucleotide sequence is TGTGCCAGCAGCTTATTACCACAGGGGGCGGACACTGAAGCTTTCTTT. Translated, it gives CASSLLPQGADTEAFF.